The source of this T cell receptor beta chain is a study of shared clonotypes between healthy human individuals. Trimming removed 0 bases at V and 5 bases at J, with 10 bases between. The CDR3 has 13 amino acids. From germline, CDR1 is SQVTM and CDR2 ANQGSEA. Produced via immunoSEQ multiplex PCR; TCRdb's table is partial and in-frame only. The data hold millions of clones, with just over 90% observed a single time. A CD45RA-negative memory subset and a CD45RA+ naive subset were separated from the CD4+ cells. This receptor was obtained from a man aged 18 to 29 in good health. Some clones in this sample may be carry-over from other donors' samples. The chain uses TRBV29-1 and TRBJ2-5; perhaps TRBD2 as D (6 bases). Sequencing was carried out using naive CD4+ T cells from PBMCs. Regarding subset: CD45RA+ positively selected. The CDR3 DNA follows: TGCAGCGTTGAAGAGGCGGGAAGGGAGACCCAGTACTTC. Translation: CSVEEAGRETQYF.